Listed here is a single TCR beta chain. The data belong to a study of T cell responses to AZD1222 COVID-19 vaccine. TCRdb's table, derived via immunoSEQ multiplex PCR, lists solely in-frame clones and lacks some. The sample includes 130,000 to 150,000 clones, roughly 92% of them seen just once. The CDR3 has 16 residues. Trimming stripped 3 bases from V and 0 bases from J, with 15 bases between. Germline CDR1 is MDHEN and CDR2 is SYDVKM. The origin of this receptor is an adult in good health. The material sequenced was peripheral blood, taken on day 0 of AZD1222 vaccination. The chain joins TRBV28 to TRBJ2-7; tentatively, D is TRBD1 (6 bases). CDR3 in DNA: TGTGCCAGCAGTTTTCAAAGGGGGAGCATCTCCTACGAGCAGTACTTC. The encoded protein is CASSFQRGSISYEQYF.